This T cell receptor beta chain was sequenced for a study of CD8 T cells in ankylosing spondylitis. As to this clonotype: Its target is unknown.

Findings and caveats of the study: Disease-linked clones, CD8+, were relatively rare in peripheral blood. Ankylosing spondylitis blood seemed to carry a telltale TCR beta motif made of under ten highly homologous variants. According to the report, clones linked to the disease were significantly enriched in matched synovial fluid samples taken from ankylosing spondylitis patients. Both synovial fluid and blood in reactive arthritis had previously been reported to carry some motif variants.

The germline V and J ends were trimmed by 0 bases and 4 bases, with 10 bases remaining between them. Germline V gene data show CDR1 as KGHSH and CDR2 as LQKENI. The CDR3 covers 16 residues. Quantitative 5'-RACE with molecular barcodes was used to make the TCR beta libraries. TCRdb analysed the 5' RACE reads with MiXCR anew, one entry per CDR3 protein. This sample has hundreds of thousands of distinct CDR3 sequences, with about an eighth found just once. The TCR comes from a male donor with ankylosing spondylitis. The chain has TRBV18 and TRBJ2-6, with TRBD1 as a possible D gene (5 bases). Input material: blood, either unsorted or a sorted T cell fraction (not recorded which). CDR3 protein: CASSPPGRAGANVLTF. CDR3 coding DNA: TGTGCCAGCTCACCACCGGGCAGGGCCGGGGCCAACGTCCTGACTTTC. Full variable domain (outside the CDR3, taken from reference TRBV18 and TRBJ2-6): NAGVMQNPRHLVRRRGQEARLRCSPMKGHSHVYWYRQLPEEGLKFMVYLQKENIIDESGMPKERFSAEFPKEGPSILRIQQVVRGDSAAYFCASSPPGRAGANVLTFGAGSRLTVL.